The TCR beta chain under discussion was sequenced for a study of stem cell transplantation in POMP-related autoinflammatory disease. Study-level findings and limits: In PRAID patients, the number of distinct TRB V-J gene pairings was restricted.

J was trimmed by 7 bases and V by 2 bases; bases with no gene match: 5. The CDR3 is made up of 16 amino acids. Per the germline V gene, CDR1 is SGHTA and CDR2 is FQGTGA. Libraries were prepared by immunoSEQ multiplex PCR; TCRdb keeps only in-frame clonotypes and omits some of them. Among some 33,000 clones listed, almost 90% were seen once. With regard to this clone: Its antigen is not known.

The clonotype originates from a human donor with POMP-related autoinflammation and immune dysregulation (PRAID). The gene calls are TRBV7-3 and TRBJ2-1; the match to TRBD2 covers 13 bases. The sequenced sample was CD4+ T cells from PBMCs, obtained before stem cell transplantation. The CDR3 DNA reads TGTGCCAGCAGCTTATCGAGGACTAGCGGGAGAAATGAGCAGTTCTTC. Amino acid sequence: CASSLSRTSGRNEQFF.